This paragraph reports one T cell receptor (beta chain). This entry comes from a study of blood T cell repertoires in COVID-19. Data came from immunoSEQ multiplex PCR; TCRdb stores just in-frame clones and leaves some out. The sample yields 50,000 or so clones, 85% to 90% seen once. This CDR3 is built from 13 residues. CDR1 is MNHEY and CDR2 is SVGAGI in the germline V gene. Trimming took 11 bases from V and 0 from J, leaving 12 bases between them. The J gene is TRBJ2-3, the V gene TRBV6-5; no definite D call. The specimen was peripheral blood. This clonotype was obtained from a man in his fifties or sixties with active COVID-19. DNA for the CDR3: TGTGCCGGCGAGACTGGGAGCACAGATACGCAGTATTTT. Its protein is CAGETGSTDTQYF.